Listed below are T cell receptor beta chains from one sample, sequenced in a study of blood T cell repertoires in COVID-19. Sequenced by immunoSEQ multiplex PCR; TCRdb stores in-frame clones only, minus some. The sample shows under 200,000 clones, approximately 80% of them seen only once. Sequencing was carried out using peripheral blood. The receptor source for this set is a woman older than 75 with active or convalescent COVID-19. The conserved cysteine and the conserved F or W are not part of the CDR3 here. Fields, in order: V gene, clone size, J gene, D gene, CDR3 protein. The D gene is left open where the match is weak. Clone size is given for some rows only: seen once, a few or many times, or a class if the clone is expanded.

V gene: TRBV4-3
clone size: -
J gene: TRBJ1-1
D gene: -
CDR3 protein: ASSLATVPNTEAF

V gene: TRBV28
clone size: -
J gene: TRBJ1-1
D gene: -
CDR3 protein: ASSLWRRGVAEAF

V gene: TRBV27
clone size: -
J gene: TRBJ1-5
D gene: TRBD1
CDR3 protein: ASSSQGANQPQH

V gene: TRBV5-8
clone size: -
J gene: TRBJ2-3
D gene: TRBD1
CDR3 protein: ASSLDQGANTQY

V gene: TRBV5-1
clone size: -
J gene: TRBJ2-1
D gene: TRBD1
CDR3 protein: ASSIRTGQDEQF

V gene: TRBV10-3
clone size: few
J gene: TRBJ1-1
D gene: TRBD1
CDR3 protein: AISGGTGFNTEAF

V gene: TRBV27
clone size: -
J gene: TRBJ1-3
D gene: -
CDR3 protein: ASSLGGTGNTIY

V gene: TRBV5-1
clone size: -
J gene: TRBJ1-1
D gene: -
CDR3 protein: ASSQTGPRDTEAF

V gene: TRBV6-5
clone size: -
J gene: TRBJ2-1
D gene: -
CDR3 protein: ASSFDLKGNEQF

V gene: TRBV7-9
clone size: -
J gene: TRBJ1-2
D gene: TRBD1
CDR3 protein: ASSLGDREYGYT

V gene: TRBV4-3
clone size: -
J gene: TRBJ1-2
D gene: TRBD1
CDR3 protein: ASSQDRGTAYGYT

V gene: TRBV5-1
clone size: -
J gene: TRBJ1-2
D gene: TRBD1
CDR3 protein: ASSLGAGTGGSGYT

V gene: TRBV7-9
clone size: -
J gene: TRBJ1-1
D gene: TRBD1
CDR3 protein: ASKPTGLNTEAF

V gene: TRBV14
clone size: once
J gene: TRBJ1-5
D gene: -
CDR3 protein: ASSQGLNQPQH

V gene: TRBV21-1
clone size: once
J gene: TRBJ1-5
D gene: -
CDR3 protein: ASSKGGDQPQH

V gene: TRBV11-2
clone size: -
J gene: TRBJ1-1
D gene: -
CDR3 protein: ASSISQELNTEAF

V gene: TRBV10-3
clone size: -
J gene: TRBJ2-2
D gene: TRBD1
CDR3 protein: AISEGQTGNAGELF

V gene: TRBV19
clone size: -
J gene: TRBJ1-6
D gene: -
CDR3 protein: ASSIGSNSPLH

V gene: TRBV2
clone size: -
J gene: TRBJ2-7
D gene: -
CDR3 protein: ASRLGGSSYEQY

V gene: TRBV7-9
clone size: -
J gene: TRBJ1-6
D gene: -
CDR3 protein: ASSLGGAPLH

V gene: TRBV16
clone size: -
J gene: TRBJ2-7
D gene: TRBD1
CDR3 protein: ASSQSRTGSYEQY

V gene: TRBV5-6
clone size: -
J gene: TRBJ1-3
D gene: -
CDR3 protein: ASSLGLGGRSRSGNTIY

V gene: TRBV2
clone size: few
J gene: TRBJ2-7
D gene: TRBD1
CDR3 protein: ASIRTGWEQY

V gene: TRBV7-2
clone size: -
J gene: TRBJ2-5
D gene: -
CDR3 protein: ASSLAGTLQETQY

V gene: TRBV3-1/TRBV3-2
clone size: -
J gene: TRBJ2-7
D gene: -
CDR3 protein: ASSQGTALSYEQY

V gene: TRBV24-1
clone size: -
J gene: TRBJ1-6
D gene: -
CDR3 protein: ATGGQEGTLH

V gene: TRBV6-4
clone size: -
J gene: TRBJ2-7
D gene: -
CDR3 protein: ASSDSGGEPSYEQY

V gene: TRBV30
clone size: -
J gene: TRBJ1-3
D gene: -
CDR3 protein: AWSVLSSSGNTIY

V gene: TRBV6-2/TRBV6-3
clone size: -
J gene: TRBJ1-1
D gene: -
CDR3 protein: ASSHRDITEAF

V gene: TRBV5-1
clone size: -
J gene: TRBJ1-2
D gene: -
CDR3 protein: ASSRGAQGQTSNSNYGYT

V gene: TRBV19
clone size: -
J gene: TRBJ2-1
D gene: -
CDR3 protein: ASSVKWGDNEQF

V gene: TRBV19
clone size: -
J gene: TRBJ1-4
D gene: -
CDR3 protein: ASSPYGQVAEKLF

V gene: TRBV11-2
clone size: -
J gene: TRBJ2-7
D gene: TRBD2
CDR3 protein: ASSLAGTSGGISYEQY

V gene: TRBV25-1
clone size: -
J gene: TRBJ1-5
D gene: TRBD1
CDR3 protein: ASSSRDRDNQPQH

V gene: TRBV7-2
clone size: -
J gene: TRBJ1-3
D gene: -
CDR3 protein: ASSLGGGVGNTIY

V gene: TRBV19
clone size: -
J gene: TRBJ1-6
D gene: TRBD1
CDR3 protein: ASRPATGVGNSPLH

V gene: TRBV14
clone size: -
J gene: TRBJ1-1
D gene: TRBD1
CDR3 protein: ASSQSGTGGASTEAF

V gene: TRBV10-3
clone size: -
J gene: TRBJ1-2
D gene: -
CDR3 protein: AINEDTLHGYT

V gene: TRBV9
clone size: -
J gene: TRBJ1-1
D gene: -
CDR3 protein: ASSAHGEVNTEAF

V gene: TRBV3-1/TRBV3-2
clone size: -
J gene: TRBJ2-3
D gene: TRBD2
CDR3 protein: ASSPRLAGATDTQY

V gene: TRBV5-1
clone size: few
J gene: TRBJ1-1
D gene: -
CDR3 protein: ASSWAGVTEAF

V gene: TRBV10-3
clone size: -
J gene: TRBJ1-6
D gene: TRBD1
CDR3 protein: AISDPGQKNSPLH

V gene: TRBV7-6
clone size: -
J gene: TRBJ1-4
D gene: TRBD1
CDR3 protein: ASSFGQARNEKLF

V gene: TRBV7-9
clone size: -
J gene: TRBJ2-2
D gene: -
CDR3 protein: ASSFLQGITGELF

V gene: TRBV7-9
clone size: few
J gene: TRBJ2-5
D gene: -
CDR3 protein: ASSSDGAGYQETQY

V gene: TRBV27
clone size: -
J gene: TRBJ2-1
D gene: TRBD1
CDR3 protein: ASSLRTGAVYNEQF

V gene: TRBV19
clone size: few
J gene: TRBJ1-3
D gene: TRBD1
CDR3 protein: ASSSPTGDTGNTIY

V gene: TRBV6-2/TRBV6-3
clone size: -
J gene: TRBJ1-1
D gene: -
CDR3 protein: ASSYSGGKAF

V gene: TRBV6-4
clone size: -
J gene: TRBJ1-5
D gene: -
CDR3 protein: ASSDISGIGNQPQH

V gene: TRBV6-5
clone size: -
J gene: TRBJ1-4
D gene: -
CDR3 protein: ASGTSATNEKLF

V gene: TRBV5-6
clone size: -
J gene: TRBJ2-4
D gene: -
CDR3 protein: ASSAETLPGKNIQY

V gene: TRBV6-5
clone size: -
J gene: TRBJ2-3
D gene: TRBD1
CDR3 protein: ASSYTGTGTLDTQY

V gene: TRBV9
clone size: -
J gene: TRBJ2-3
D gene: TRBD2
CDR3 protein: ASSVRLATDTQY

V gene: TRBV5-8
clone size: few
J gene: TRBJ1-1
D gene: TRBD1
CDR3 protein: ASSRAGTGVVVSEAF

V gene: TRBV11-2
clone size: -
J gene: TRBJ2-1
D gene: -
CDR3 protein: ASSLRRISYNEQF

V gene: TRBV6-5
clone size: once
J gene: TRBJ2-7
D gene: -
CDR3 protein: ASSYSGEGAYEQY

V gene: TRBV7-9
clone size: -
J gene: TRBJ1-2
D gene: -
CDR3 protein: ASSLLDGYT